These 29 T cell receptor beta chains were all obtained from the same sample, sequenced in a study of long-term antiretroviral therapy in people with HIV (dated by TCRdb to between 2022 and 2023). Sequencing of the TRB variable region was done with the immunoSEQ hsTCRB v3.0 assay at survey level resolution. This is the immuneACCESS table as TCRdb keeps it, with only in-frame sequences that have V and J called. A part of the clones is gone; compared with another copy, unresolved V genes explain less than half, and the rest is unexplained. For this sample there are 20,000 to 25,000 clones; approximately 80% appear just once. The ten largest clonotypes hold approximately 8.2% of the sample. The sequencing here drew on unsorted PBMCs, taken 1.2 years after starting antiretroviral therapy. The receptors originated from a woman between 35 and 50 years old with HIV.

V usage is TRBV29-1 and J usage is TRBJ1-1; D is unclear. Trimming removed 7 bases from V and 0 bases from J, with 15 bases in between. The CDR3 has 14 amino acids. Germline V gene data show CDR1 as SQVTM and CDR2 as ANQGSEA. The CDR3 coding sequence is TGCAGCGACGATACGAGTTTCATGAACACTGAAGCTTTCTTT. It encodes CSDDTSFMNTEAFF.

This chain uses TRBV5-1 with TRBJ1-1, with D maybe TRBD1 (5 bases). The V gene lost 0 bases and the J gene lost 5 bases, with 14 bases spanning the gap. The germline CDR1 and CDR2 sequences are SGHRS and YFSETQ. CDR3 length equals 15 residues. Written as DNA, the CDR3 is TGCGCCAGCAGCTTGGGACAGACTTACGGGACTGAAGCTTTCTTT. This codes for CASSLGQTYGTEAFF.

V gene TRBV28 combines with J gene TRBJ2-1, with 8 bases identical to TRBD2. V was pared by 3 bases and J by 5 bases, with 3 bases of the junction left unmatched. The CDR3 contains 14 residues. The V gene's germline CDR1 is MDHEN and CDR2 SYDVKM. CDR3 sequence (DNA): TGTGCCAGCAGTTTGCTAGCGGGTAACAATGAGCAGTTCTTC. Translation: CASSLLAGNNEQFF.

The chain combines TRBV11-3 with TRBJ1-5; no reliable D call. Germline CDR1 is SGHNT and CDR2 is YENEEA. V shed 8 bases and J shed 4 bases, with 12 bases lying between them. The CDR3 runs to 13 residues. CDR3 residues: CASPLWGNQPQHF. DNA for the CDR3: TGTGCCAGCCCCCTATGGGGTAATCAGCCCCAGCATTTT.

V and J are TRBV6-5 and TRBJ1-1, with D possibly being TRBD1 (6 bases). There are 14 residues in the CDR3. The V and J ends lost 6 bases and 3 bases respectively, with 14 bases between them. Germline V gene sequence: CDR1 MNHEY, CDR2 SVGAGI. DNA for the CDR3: TGTGCCAGCAGCCGCAGACAGGCGGACACTGAAGCTTTCTTT. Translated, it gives CASSRRQADTEAFF.

In DNA form, the CDR3 reads TGTGCCAGCAGCCAAAGGGGGGGGGAGGGCAGCACAGATACGCAGTATTTT. It is translated as CASSQRGGEGSTDTQYF. This chain links TRBV4-2 with TRBJ2-3; perhaps TRBD2 as D (7 bases). The germline CDR1 and CDR2 sequences are LGHNA and YNFKEQ. This CDR3 region has 17 residues. V was clipped by 2 bases and J by 0 bases, with 15 bases between them.

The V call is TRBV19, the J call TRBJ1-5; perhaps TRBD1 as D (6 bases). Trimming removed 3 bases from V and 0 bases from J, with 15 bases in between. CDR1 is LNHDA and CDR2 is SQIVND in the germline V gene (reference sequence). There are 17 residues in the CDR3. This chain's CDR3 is CASSMLGTLYSNQPQHF. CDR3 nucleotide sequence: TGTGCCAGTAGTATGCTCGGGACACTCTATAGCAATCAGCCCCAGCATTTT.

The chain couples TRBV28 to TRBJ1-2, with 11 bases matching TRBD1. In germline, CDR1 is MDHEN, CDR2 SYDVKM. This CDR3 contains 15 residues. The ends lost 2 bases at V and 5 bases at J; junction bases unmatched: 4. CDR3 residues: CASSLTRDRGYGYTF. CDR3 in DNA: TGTGCCAGCAGTTTAACGAGGGACAGGGGGTATGGCTACACCTTC.

The CDR3 DNA is TGTGCCAGCAGCTTATTTAGCGGGAGTGTGTCCTACGAGCAGTACTTC. This translates into CASSLFSGSVSYEQYF. This rearrangement joins TRBV7-9 to TRBJ2-7; 9 positions agree with TRBD2. V shed 2 bases and J 1 base; nucleotides not matched to a gene: 6. CDR3 size: 16 residues. Germline CDR1 is SEHNR and CDR2 is FQNEAQ (reference sequence).

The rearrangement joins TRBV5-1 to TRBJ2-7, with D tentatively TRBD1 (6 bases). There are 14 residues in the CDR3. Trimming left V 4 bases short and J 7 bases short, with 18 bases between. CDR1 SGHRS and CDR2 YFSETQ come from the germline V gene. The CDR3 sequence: CASSVQGPRGEQYF. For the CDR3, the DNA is TGCGCCAGCAGCGTACAGGGCCCCAGGGGAGAGCAGTACTTC.

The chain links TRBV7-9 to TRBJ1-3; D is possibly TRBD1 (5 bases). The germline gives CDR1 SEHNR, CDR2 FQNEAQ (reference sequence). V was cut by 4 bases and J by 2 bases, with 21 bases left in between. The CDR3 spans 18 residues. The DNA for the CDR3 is TGTGCCAGCAGCTCCCAAGGGCTACCCGGGACCCCTGGAAACACCATATATTTT. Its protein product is CASSSQGLPGTPGNTIYF.

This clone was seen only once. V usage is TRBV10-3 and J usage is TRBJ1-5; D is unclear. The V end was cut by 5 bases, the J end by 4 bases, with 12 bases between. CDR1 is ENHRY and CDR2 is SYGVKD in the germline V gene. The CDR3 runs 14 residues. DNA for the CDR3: TGTGCCATCAGTTCACAGAGAACTAATCAGCCCCAGCATTTT. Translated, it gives CAISSQRTNQPQHF.

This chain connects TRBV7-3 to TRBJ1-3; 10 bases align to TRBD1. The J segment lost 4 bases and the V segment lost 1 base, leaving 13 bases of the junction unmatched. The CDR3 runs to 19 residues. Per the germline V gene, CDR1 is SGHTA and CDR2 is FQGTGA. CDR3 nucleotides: TGTGCCAGCAGCTTAAATGCCCCCCATGACAGGGGGCTAGGAAACACCATATATTTT. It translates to CASSLNAPHDRGLGNTIYF.

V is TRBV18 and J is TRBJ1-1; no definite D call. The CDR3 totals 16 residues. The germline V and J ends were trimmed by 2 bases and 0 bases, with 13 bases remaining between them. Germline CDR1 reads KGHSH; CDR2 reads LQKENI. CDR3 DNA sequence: TGTGCCAGCTCACCAGGTATGCAGACGCTGAACACTGAAGCTTTCTTT. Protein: CASSPGMQTLNTEAFF.

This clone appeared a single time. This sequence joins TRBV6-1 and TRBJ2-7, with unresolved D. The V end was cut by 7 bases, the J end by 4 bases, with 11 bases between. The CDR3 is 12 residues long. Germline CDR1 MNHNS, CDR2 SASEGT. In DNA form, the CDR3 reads TGTGCCAGCACCCGGCCAGATTACGAGCAGTACTTC. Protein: CASTRPDYEQYF.

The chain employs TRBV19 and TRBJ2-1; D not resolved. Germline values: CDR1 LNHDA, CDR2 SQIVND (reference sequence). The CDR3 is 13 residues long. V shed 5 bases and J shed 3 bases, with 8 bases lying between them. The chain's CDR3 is CASSFASYNEQFF. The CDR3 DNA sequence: TGTGCCAGTAGTTTTGCCAGCTACAATGAGCAGTTCTTC.

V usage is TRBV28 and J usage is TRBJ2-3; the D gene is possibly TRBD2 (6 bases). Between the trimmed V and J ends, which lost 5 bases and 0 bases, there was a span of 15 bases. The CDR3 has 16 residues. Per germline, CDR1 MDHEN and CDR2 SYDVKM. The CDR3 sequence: CASSPLLARSTDTQYF. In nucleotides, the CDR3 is TGTGCCAGCAGTCCCCTACTAGCTCGAAGCACAGATACGCAGTATTTT.

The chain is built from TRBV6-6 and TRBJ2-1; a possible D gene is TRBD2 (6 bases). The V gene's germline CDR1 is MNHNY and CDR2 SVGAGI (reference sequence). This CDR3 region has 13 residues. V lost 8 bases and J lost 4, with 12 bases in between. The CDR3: CASAPGAYNEQFF. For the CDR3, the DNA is TGTGCCAGCGCACCGGGAGCGTACAATGAGCAGTTCTTC.

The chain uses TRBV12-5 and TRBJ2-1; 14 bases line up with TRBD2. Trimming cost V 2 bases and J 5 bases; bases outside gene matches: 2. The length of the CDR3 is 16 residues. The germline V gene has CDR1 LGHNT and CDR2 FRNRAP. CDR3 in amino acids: CASGLPGLAGDNEQFF. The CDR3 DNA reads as TGTGCTAGTGGTTTGCCGGGACTAGCGGGAGACAATGAGCAGTTCTTC. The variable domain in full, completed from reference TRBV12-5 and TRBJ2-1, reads DARVTQTPRHKVTEMGQEVTMRCQPILGHNTVFWYRQTMMQGLELLAYFRNRAPLDDSGMPKDRFSAEMPDATLATLKIQPSEPRDSAVYFCASGLPGLAGDNEQFFGPGTRLTVL.

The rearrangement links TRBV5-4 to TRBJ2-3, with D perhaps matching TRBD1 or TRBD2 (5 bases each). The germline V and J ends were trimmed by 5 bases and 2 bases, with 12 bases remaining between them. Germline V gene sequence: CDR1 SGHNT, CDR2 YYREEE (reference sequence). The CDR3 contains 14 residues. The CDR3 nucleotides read TGTGCCAGCAGGTTAGGGACGCACACAGATACGCAGTATTTT. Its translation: CASRLGTHTDTQYF.

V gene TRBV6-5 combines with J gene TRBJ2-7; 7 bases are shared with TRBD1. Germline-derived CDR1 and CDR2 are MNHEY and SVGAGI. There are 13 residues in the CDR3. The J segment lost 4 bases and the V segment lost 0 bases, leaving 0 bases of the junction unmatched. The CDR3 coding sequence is TGTGCCAGCAGTTACTCCAGGGGGTACGAGCAGTACTTC. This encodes CASSYSRGYEQYF.

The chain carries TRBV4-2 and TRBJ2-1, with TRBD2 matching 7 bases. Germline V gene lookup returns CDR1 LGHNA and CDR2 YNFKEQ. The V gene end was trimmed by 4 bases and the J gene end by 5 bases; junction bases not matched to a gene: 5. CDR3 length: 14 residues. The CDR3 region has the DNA TGTGCCAGCAGCCTCAGCGGGGTCAACAATGAGCAGTTCTTC. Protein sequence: CASSLSGVNNEQFF.

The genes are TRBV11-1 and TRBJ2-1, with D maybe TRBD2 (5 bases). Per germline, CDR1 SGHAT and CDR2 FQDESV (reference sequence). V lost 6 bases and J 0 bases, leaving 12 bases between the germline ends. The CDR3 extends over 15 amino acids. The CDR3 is CASRGSASSYNEQFF. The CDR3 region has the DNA TGTGCCAGCAGGGGTAGCGCGAGCTCCTACAATGAGCAGTTCTTC. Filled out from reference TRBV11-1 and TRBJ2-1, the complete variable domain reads EAEVAQSPRYKITEKSQAVAFWCDPISGHATLYWYRQILGQGPELLVQFQDESVVDDSQLPKDRFSAERLKGVDSTLKIQPAELGDSAMYLCASRGSASSYNEQFFGPGTRLTVL.

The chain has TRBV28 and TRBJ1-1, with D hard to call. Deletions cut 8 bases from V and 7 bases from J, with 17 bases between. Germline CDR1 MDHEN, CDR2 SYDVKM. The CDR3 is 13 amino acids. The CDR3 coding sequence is TGTGCCAGCCTCACCCAACAGCTGGGTGAAGCTTTCTTT. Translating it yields CASLTQQLGEAFF.

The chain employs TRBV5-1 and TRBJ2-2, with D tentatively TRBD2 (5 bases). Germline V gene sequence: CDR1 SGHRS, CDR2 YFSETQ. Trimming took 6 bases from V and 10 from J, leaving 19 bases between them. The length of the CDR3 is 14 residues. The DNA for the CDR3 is TGCGCCAGCACCCCGGCGGAGGCCGGGGAGGAGCTGTTTTTT. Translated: CASTPAEAGEELFF.

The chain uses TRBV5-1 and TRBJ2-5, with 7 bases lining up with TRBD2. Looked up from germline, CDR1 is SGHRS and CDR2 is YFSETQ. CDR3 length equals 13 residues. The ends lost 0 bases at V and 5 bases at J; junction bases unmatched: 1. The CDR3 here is CASSLDGGETQYF. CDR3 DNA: TGCGCCAGCAGCTTGGACGGGGGGGAGACCCAGTACTTC.

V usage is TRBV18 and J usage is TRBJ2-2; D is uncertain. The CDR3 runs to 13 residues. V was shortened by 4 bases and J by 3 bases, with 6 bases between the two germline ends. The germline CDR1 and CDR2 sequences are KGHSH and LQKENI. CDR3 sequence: CASSLHDTGELFF. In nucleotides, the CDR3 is TGTGCCAGCTCACTTCATGACACCGGGGAGCTGTTTTTT.

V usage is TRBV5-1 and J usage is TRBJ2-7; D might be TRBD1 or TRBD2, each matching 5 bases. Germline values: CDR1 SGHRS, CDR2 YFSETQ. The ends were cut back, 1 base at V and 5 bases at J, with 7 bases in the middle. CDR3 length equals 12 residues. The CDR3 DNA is TGCGCCAGCAGCTTGATGGGGGACGAGCAGTACTTC. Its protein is CASSLMGDEQYF.

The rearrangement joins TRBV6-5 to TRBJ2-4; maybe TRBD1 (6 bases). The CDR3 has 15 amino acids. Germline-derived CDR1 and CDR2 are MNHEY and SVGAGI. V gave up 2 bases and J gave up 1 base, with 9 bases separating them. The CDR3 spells CASSYTTGAKNIQYF. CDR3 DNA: TGTGCCAGCAGTTACACAACAGGGGCCAAAAACATTCAGTACTTC.